The source of this TCR beta chain is a study of blood T cells in healthy people across ages. Notes on the study in general: Higher diversity and more naive CD4+ cells were features of long-lived donors, compared to aged donors.

Per germline, CDR1 DFQATT and CDR2 SNEGSKA (reference sequence). V trimming: 0 bases; J trimming: 11 bases; junction bases outside the gene matches: 17. The CDR3 totals 16 residues. A note on this clonotype: Its target is not known.

A sample-barcoded 5' primer and a J-beta primer mix were used in a second PCR of about 6 to 11 cycles. A template-switch adaptor containing 12 random nucleotides labeled each cDNA molecule. From the 5' RACE reads, TCRdb called clonotypes with MiXCR, one entry per CDR3 protein. The sample includes around 1.1 million distinct CDR3 sequences, under 40% of them seen just once. Every donor provided approximately 10 milliliters of peripheral blood. V and J are TRBV20-1 and TRBJ2-5; 8 bases match TRBD2. The origin of this receptor is a young man in good health. The sequenced material came from blood. The CDR3 reads CSAREVSGVFFHEQYF. DNA of the CDR3: TGCAGTGCTAGAGAAGTTAGCGGGGTATTTTTCCATGAGCAGTACTTC.